This is a list of T cell receptor beta chains from one sample in a study of cytomegalovirus exposure and HLA in healthy donors. Only in-frame clones appear in the TCRdb table, and some are missing; sequencing was by immunoSEQ multiplex PCR. Of some 200,000 clones listed, about three quarters are singletons. The sequencing sample was made of PBMCs. Receptors originate from a man between 35 and 55 years old in good health and CMV-seronegative. Each CDR3 is given with its conserved first and last residue. D genes are given only for firm matches. The size of a clone is reported for some rows only, either as once, few or many, or as a class for expanded clones.

clone_size d_call j_call v_call cdr3_nt cdr3_aa
- TRBD1 TRBJ1-5 TRBV27 TGTGCCAGCAGTTTTTCCGGGACAGGTCGGAATCAGCCCCAGCATTTT CASSFSGTGRNQPQHF
- TRBD1 TRBJ1-3 TRBV28 TGTGCCAGCTCCGGGACAGGGGGTCCCTCTGGAAACACCATATATTTT CASSGTGGPSGNTIYF
- TRBD2 TRBJ2-1 TRBV28 TGTGCCAGCAGTTTAGGGCTAGCGGGGACCTACAATGAGCAGTTCTTC CASSLGLAGTYNEQFF
few - TRBJ2-2 TRBV19 TGTGCCACCCGATCAGTTAACACCGGGGAGCTGTTTTTT CATRSVNTGELFF
few TRBD1 TRBJ2-7 TRBV7-6 TGTGCCAGCAGCTTAGATGATAGGACAGGGACCTACGAGCAGTACTTC CASSLDDRTGTYEQYF
- - TRBJ1-2 TRBV25-1 TGTGCCAGCAGTGACATCTGGGACACCTATGGCTACACCTTC CASSDIWDTYGYTF
- - TRBJ1-1 TRBV18 TGTGCCAGCTCACCACCAGAGGGAATCACTGAAGCTTTCTTT CASSPPEGITEAFF
- - TRBJ1-5 TRBV6-1 TGTGCCAGCAGTCCGCGACAGACCAATCAGCCCCAGCATTTT CASSPRQTNQPQHF
- - TRBJ2-3 TRBV14 TGTGCCAGCAGCCAGCGATTTGCGGGGATGTCAGATACGCAGTATTTT CASSQRFAGMSDTQYF
few TRBD1 TRBJ2-1 TRBV5-1 TGCGCCAGCAGCGCGGGACAGGGGGATGTCAATGAGCAGTTCTTC CASSAGQGDVNEQFF
once - TRBJ2-7 TRBV7-2 TGTGCCAGCAGCTTAGACCGGTACTCCTACGAGCAGTACTTC CASSLDRYSYEQYF
- TRBD1 TRBJ1-5 TRBV28 TGTGCCAGCAGGCAGGGGGGAAGCAATCAGCCCCAGCATTTT CASRQGGSNQPQHF
- - TRBJ2-7 TRBV7-3 TGTGCGAGAGATCTATATTACGAGCAGTACTTC CARDLYYEQYF
- - TRBJ1-2 TRBV7-2 TGTGCCAGCAGCTTAGCTGACAGTGCCTATGGCTACACCTTC CASSLADSAYGYTF
- - TRBJ2-2 TRBV4-1 TGCGCCAGCAGCCAAGAAAGGAGGTCCGGGGAGCTGTTTTTT CASSQERRSGELFF
- TRBD2 TRBJ2-4 TRBV27 TGTGCCAGCAGTCCAGGGACTAGCGGACAAAACATTCAGTACTTC CASSPGTSGQNIQYF
- TRBD2 TRBJ2-5 TRBV7-9 TGTGCCAGCAGCGTGACTAGCCAGACTCAAGAGACCCAGTACTTC CASSVTSQTQETQYF
- TRBD2 TRBJ2-1 TRBV7-2 TGTGCCAGCAGGTCGCGGGGACTAGTCAATGAGCAGTTCTTC CASRSRGLVNEQFF
- - TRBJ1-4 TRBV4-3 TGCGCCAGCAGCCAATTAGAAGCAACTAATGAAAAACTGTTTTTT CASSQLEATNEKLFF
few - TRBJ2-1 TRBV15 TGTGCCACCAGCAGAGAAAGGGGGGGCTCCTACAATGAGCAGTTCTTC CATSRERGGSYNEQFF
- TRBD2 TRBJ2-2 TRBV19 TGTGCCAGTAGTCCCGGGACTAGCGGGAGTTCCGGGGAGCTGTTTTTT CASSPGTSGSSGELFF
- - TRBJ2-7 TRBV27 TGTGCCAGCAGTTTGGCCAGAACCTACGAGCAGTACTTC CASSLARTYEQYF
- TRBD2 TRBJ2-1 TRBV14 TGTGCCAGCAGTCGGGGACTAGGTGAGCAGTTCTTC CASSRGLGEQFF
- TRBD2 TRBJ2-1 TRBV10-3 TGTGCCATCGGTCTAGCGGGAGGGGGGAATGAGCAGTTCTTC CAIGLAGGGNEQFF
- TRBD1 TRBJ1-6 TRBV6-5 TGTGCCAGCTTCCCCCAAACAGGGGGCGGTCCCCTCCACTTT CASFPQTGGGPLHF
- TRBD2 TRBJ2-3 TRBV5-1 TGCGCCAGCAGCGGCGGGACTAGCGGGGCGATGGATACGCAGTATTTT CASSGGTSGAMDTQYF
- - TRBJ2-1 TRBV29-1 TGCAGCGTCAGACTTCCGTACAATGAGCAGTTCTTC CSVRLPYNEQFF
- - TRBJ2-7 TRBV5-1 TGCGCCAGCAGCTTAAGTCCCAGCGAGCAGCAGTACTTC CASSLSPSEQQYF
- - TRBJ2-7 TRBV28 TGTGCCAGCAGTTTTGCCGGGGGCTACGAGCAGTACTTC CASSFAGGYEQYF
few - TRBJ2-7 TRBV5-1 TGCGCCAGCAGTTCAGGGGCTTCCTACGAGCAGTACTTC CASSSGASYEQYF
- - TRBJ2-1 TRBV28 TGTGCCAGCAGTTCTCCGGGACTTGGCGGCAATGAGCAGTTCTTC CASSSPGLGGNEQFF
- - TRBJ1-1 TRBV7-8 TGTGCCAGCAGCCTATACGGGGGATCGGGAGCTTTCTTT CASSLYGGSGAFF
- - TRBJ1-5 TRBV7-2 TGTGCCAGCAGCGACAGCAATAGCAATCAGCCCCAGCATTTT CASSDSNSNQPQHF
few - TRBJ1-2 TRBV28 TGTGCCAGCAGCTTAGAACGACCCGGAGCGGGCTACACCTTC CASSLERPGAGYTF
- - TRBJ1-4 TRBV7-8 TGTGCCAGCACCCGGGGGGCAACTAATGAAAAACTGTTTTTT CASTRGATNEKLFF
- - TRBJ2-3 TRBV29-1 TGCAGCGCCGACAGGCCAAGCACAGATACGCAGTATTTT CSADRPSTDTQYF
- - TRBJ1-2 TRBV7-8 TGTGCCAGCAGCTTAGCGACAGTAAGAGGCTACACCTTC CASSLATVRGYTF
- TRBD2 TRBJ2-3 TRBV4-1 TGCGCCAGCAGCCAGGGGCTAGCGGGGGTCACAGATACGCAGTATTTT CASSQGLAGVTDTQYF
- - TRBJ2-5 TRBV25-1 TGTGCCAGCAGTGATTGGGGGGGCAAAGAGACCCAGTACTTC CASSDWGGKETQYF
- - TRBJ2-7 TRBV7-6 TGTGCCAGCAGCTTAGTGGGTCAGGGAGGTTACGAGCAGTACTTC CASSLVGQGGYEQYF
- TRBD2 TRBJ2-1 TRBV13 TGTGCCAGCAGCCCTACCGGACTAGCGGACAATGAGCAGTTCTTC CASSPTGLADNEQFF
- - TRBJ2-5 TRBV18 TGTGCCAGCTCACCAAAAGAGGGAGATCGAGGGACCCAGTACTTC CASSPKEGDRGTQYF
- TRBD2 TRBJ2-1 TRBV11-2 TGTGCCAGCAGCGCAACTAGCGGTTACAATGAGCAGTTCTTC CASSATSGYNEQFF
- - TRBJ2-2 TRBV21-1 TGTGCCAGCAGCACCCCCCGGAGGTTAGGAGCCGGGGAGCTGTTTTTT CASSTPRRLGAGELFF
few - TRBJ2-1 TRBV28 TGTGCCAGCAGTTTGGCCCCTTACAATGAGCAGTTCTTC CASSLAPYNEQFF
- TRBD1 TRBJ2-5 TRBV11-2 TGTGCCAGCAGCTTAAGGGGACAGGCATTGACCCAGTACTTC CASSLRGQALTQYF
- - TRBJ1-1 TRBV7-8 TGTGCCAGCAGCTTAGCGGGTGCGGGGAGCACTGAAGCTTTCTTT CASSLAGAGSTEAFF
- TRBD2 TRBJ2-7 TRBV5-4 TGTGCCAGCAGCCCCGTGGGGGGGGATAGCACCTACGAGCAGTACTTC CASSPVGGDSTYEQYF
- TRBD2 TRBJ2-5 TRBV6-1 TGTGCCAGCACCAGACTAGCGGGGGTGCAAGAGACCCAGTACTTC CASTRLAGVQETQYF